This TCR beta chain emerged from a study of beta chain features in type 1 diabetes. Study-level information: Healthy donors and patients had similar age, gender and cell yields. Study results and caveats: Any role of HLA type in TCRB rearrangement remained unresolved here. In cDNA sequencing, cells with high TCR expression could be over-represented. Shorter TCRB CDR3s, moderately but significantly so, were found in Type 1 diabetes patients in all four CD4+ subsets.

The study reverse transcribed the entire isolated RNA, so it sequenced expressed TCRB transcripts. Profiled with immunoSEQ multiplex PCR; TCRdb holds only in-frame clones, not every one. This table holds some 350,000 clones, about 10% found once. V trimming: 5 bases; J trimming: 5 bases; junction bases outside the gene matches: 9. CDR1 is LNHDA, CDR2 SQIVND, per germline (reference sequence). The CDR3 has 15 amino acids. CD45RO/CCR7/CD25/CD127/CD95/CD27 separated CD4+ naive, central memory, regulatory and stem cell-like memory cells by sorting. Comment on this clone: Its specificity is unknown.

The chain uses TRBV19 and TRBJ2-7, with TRBD1 identical over 10 bases. The source of this sequence is a man aged 25-45 years with type 1 diabetes. Sequencing was carried out using central memory CD4+ T cells from blood. The CDR3 DNA reads as TGTGCCAGTAGTTCCTCGGGACAGGGGCTCCACGAGCAGTACTTC. This sequence encodes CASSSSGQGLHEQYF.